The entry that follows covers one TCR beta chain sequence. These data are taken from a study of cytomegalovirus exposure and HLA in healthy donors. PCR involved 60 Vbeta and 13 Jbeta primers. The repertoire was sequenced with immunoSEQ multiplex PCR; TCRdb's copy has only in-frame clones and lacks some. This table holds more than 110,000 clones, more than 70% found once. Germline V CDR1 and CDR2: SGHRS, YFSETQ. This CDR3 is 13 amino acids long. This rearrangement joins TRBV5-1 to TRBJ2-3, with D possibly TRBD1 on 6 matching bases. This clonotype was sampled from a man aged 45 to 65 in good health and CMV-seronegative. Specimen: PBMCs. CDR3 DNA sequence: TGCGCGACCCAGAAGGGGGAAACAGATACGCAGTATTTT. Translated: CATQKGETDTQYF.